This entry lists 3 T cell receptor beta chains sequenced from one sample in a study of T cells expressing NK-cell markers. TCRdb re-called the 5' RACE reads; every CDR3 protein appears as one record, without DNA. The sample includes 440,000 or so distinct CDR3 sequences. Input material: blood T cells: a sorted CD56 or NKG2C T cell subset, CD4+ or CD8+ T cells, or bulk PBMC T cells (not recorded which). Receptors originate from a woman aged 18-69 years in good health.

The chain has TRBV5-1 and TRBJ1-2; absent DNA, TCRdb's TRBD1 call cannot be checked. Germline V gene sequence: CDR1 SGHRS, CDR2 YFSETQ. The CDR3 has 14 amino acids. The CDR3: CASSLEGEVGGYTF.

CDR3 loop: CSVDERANTGELFF. The gene calls are TRBV29-1 and TRBJ2-2. From germline, CDR1 is SQVTM and CDR2 ANQGSEA. This CDR3 contains 14 residues.

The CDR3 loop is CASSSPLAGEYNEQFF. V gene TRBV11-2 combines with J gene TRBJ2-1; TCRdb picks TRBD1, but there is no DNA to check that call. CDR1 and CDR2 (germline): SGHAT, FQNNGV. The length of the CDR3 is 16 residues.